This TCR beta chain derives from a study of blood T cells in healthy people across ages. Study at large: When template switching was applied, about one barcoded beta molecule was captured per two T cells.

The sample holds many counts of this clonotype. The CDR3 spans 13 residues. Trimming took 1 base from V and 8 from J, leaving 10 bases between them. Germline V gene sequence: CDR1 MGHRA, CDR2 YSYEKL. Primers used in a second PCR of about 6 to 11 cycles were a sample-barcoded 5' primer and a J-beta primer mix. The template-switch adaptor was a 5' adaptor with 12 random nucleotides. It tagged each cDNA molecule. TCRdb independently ran MiXCR on the 5' RACE reads; one entry per CDR3 protein. The repertoire holds approximately 800,000 distinct CDR3 sequences, 46% seen once, with over 15% in the top ten. The rearrangement links TRBV4-1 to TRBJ2-3; D not certain. This receptor was taken from a man older than 75 in good health. The sequencing sample was made of blood. The DNA for the CDR3 is TGCGCCAGCAGCCAAGTTGGGTTGGGTACGCAGTATTTT. Its translation is CASSQVGLGTQYF.